Presented here are 31 T cell receptor beta chains from one specimen sequenced in a study of blood T cell repertoires in COVID-19. Produced via immunoSEQ multiplex PCR; TCRdb's table is partial and in-frame only. This sample has more than 300,000 clones, with approximately 89% found just once. The sample was PBMCs or T cells enriched from blood (not recorded which). These receptors originate from a woman aged 40 to 50 who had been exposed to COVID-19.

The count of this clone is one. The V gene is TRBV10-2, the J gene TRBJ1-4, with 8 bases fitting TRBD1. Germline V gene data show CDR1 as WSHSY and CDR2 as SAAADI. The J segment lost 7 bases and the V segment lost 3 bases, leaving 7 bases of the junction unmatched. The CDR3 has 15 amino acids. The CDR3 bases are TGCGCCAGCAGTGAAAGGGCAGGGGGCTTTGAAAAACTGTTTTTT. The encoded protein is CASSERAGGFEKLFF.

The rearrangement uses TRBV7-9 and TRBJ1-3; D might be TRBD1 (5 bases). V lost 5 bases and J lost 0, with 14 bases in between. This CDR3 comprises 16 residues. Germline CDR1 SEHNR, CDR2 FQNEAQ (reference sequence). CDR3 sequence reads: CASSLRQTGSGNTIYF. As DNA, the CDR3 is TGTGCCAGCAGCCTACGCCAAACAGGCTCTGGAAACACCATATATTTT.

The genes are TRBV5-4 and TRBJ1-2; TRBD1 matches at 9 bases. The CDR3 spans 17 residues. Germline V CDR1 and CDR2: SGHNT, YYREEE (reference sequence). The V segment lost 0 bases and the J segment 4 bases; nucleotides outside the gene matches: 10. CDR3 DNA sequence: TGTGCCAGCAGCTTGGAAGTTTCAACAGGGGGCGGCTATGGCTACACCTTC. It specifies CASSLEVSTGGGYGYTF.

This chain links TRBV2 with TRBJ2-7; 7 bases align to TRBD1. The CDR3 is 14 amino acids. The germline V gene has CDR1 SNHLY and CDR2 FYNNEI. Trimming at V came to 6 bases and at J to 2 bases, leaving 7 bases not matched to a gene. CDR3 sequence: CASSMDRRAYEQYF. The CDR3, as DNA: TGTGCCAGCAGCATGGACAGGCGAGCCTACGAGCAGTACTTC.

The chain recombines TRBV7-2 with TRBJ2-2; 11 bases are shared with TRBD1. After removal of 4 bases from V and 6 bases from J, the junction contained 10 bases not matched to a gene. This CDR3 is built from 17 residues. Germline V CDR1 and CDR2: SGHTA, FQGNSA. DNA for the CDR3: TGTGCCAGCAGCTCCACCAGGCGGGACAGGGGGGCCGGGGAGCTGTTTTTT. It yields the protein CASSSTRRDRGAGELFF.

This chain links TRBV2 with TRBJ1-2; TRBD1 agrees at 7 bases. Germline CDR1 reads SNHLY; CDR2 reads FYNNEI. The V segment lost 3 bases and the J segment 5 bases; nucleotides outside the gene matches: 9. The CDR3 runs to 15 residues. Here the CDR3 DNA reads TGTGCCAGCAGTGACAGGGGGTTAAGTTCTTATGGCTACACCTTC. The encoded protein is CASSDRGLSSYGYTF.

V and J are TRBV18 and TRBJ1-4; D not resolved. This CDR3 region has 15 residues. V was shortened by 3 bases and J by 2 bases, with 10 bases between the two germline ends. CDR1 KGHSH and CDR2 LQKENI come from the germline V gene. CDR3 nucleotide sequence: TGTGCCAGCTCACCGAGAGGTGTCACTAATGAAAAACTGTTTTTT. Translated: CASSPRGVTNEKLFF.

CDR3 sequence: CASSPDRYNSPLHF. DNA of the CDR3: TGTGCCAGCAGCCCTGACAGATATAATTCACCCCTCCACTTT. The rearrangement links TRBV13 to TRBJ1-6, with TRBD1 as a possible D gene (5 bases). CDR3 size: 14 residues. In germline, CDR1 is PRHDT, CDR2 FYEKMQ (reference sequence). V was trimmed by 5 bases and J by 4 bases, leaving 9 bases between them. The entire variable domain, with the rest obtained from reference TRBV13 and TRBJ1-6, is as follows: AAGVIQSPRHLIKEKRETATLKCYPIPRHDTVYWYQQGPGQDPQFLISFYEKMQSDKGSIPDRFSAQQFSDYHSELNMSSLELGDSALYFCASSPDRYNSPLHFGNGTRLTVT.

This clone was recorded a few times. The chain uses TRBV9 and TRBJ1-4; 7 bases are shared with TRBD1. Germline CDR1 and CDR2: SGDLS and YYNGEE. This CDR3 has 15 residues. V shed 7 bases, J shed 7 bases, and the junction held 13 bases outside the gene matches. CDR3 DNA sequence: TGTGCCAGCCCCGTCACAGGGGCTTTGGGTGAAAAACTGTTTTTT. It yields the protein CASPVTGALGEKLFF.

This sequence joins TRBV27 and TRBJ1-6, with 10 bases that match TRBD1. Trimming at V came to 4 bases and at J to 9 bases, leaving 6 bases not matched to a gene. The CDR3 extends over 15 amino acids. CDR1 and CDR2 (germline): MNHEY, SMNVEV (reference sequence). CDR3 nucleotides: TGTGCCAGCAGTTCCCTCGGACAGGGGGGTTCACCCCTCCACTTT. It yields the protein CASSSLGQGGSPLHF.

This sequence joins TRBV13 and TRBJ1-1, with no clear D. The CDR3 runs 12 residues. Trimming took off 0 bases at V and 6 bases at J, with 5 bases between the two ends. Germline V gives CDR1 PRHDT, CDR2 FYEKMQ (reference sequence). The CDR3 loop is CASSLGQSEAFF. The CDR3 bases are TGTGCCAGCAGCTTAGGCCAGTCTGAAGCTTTCTTT.

The J gene is TRBJ2-7, the V gene TRBV6-2 or TRBV6-3, with D hard to call. Trimming took 2 bases from V and 1 from J, leaving 6 bases between them. The V gene's germline CDR1 is MNHEY and CDR2 SVGEGT. The CDR3 consists of 13 residues. The CDR3 loop reads CASSYPPSYEQYF. The DNA for the CDR3 is TGTGCCAGCAGTTACCCTCCTTCCTACGAGCAGTACTTC.

This chain connects TRBV5-1 to TRBJ1-5; 7 bases map to TRBD1. The germline V gene encodes CDR1 SGHRS and CDR2 YFSETQ. This CDR3 is built from 15 residues. V was clipped by 1 base and J by 4 bases; unmatched bases: 5. Here the CDR3 reads CASSLTPGGNQPQHF. The CDR3 DNA is TGCGCCAGCAGCTTGACGCCAGGGGGAAATCAGCCCCAGCATTTT. The whole variable domain, remainder taken from reference TRBV5-1 and TRBJ1-5, is KAGVTQTPRYLIKTRGQQVTLSCSPISGHRSVSWYQQTPGQGLQFLFEYFSETQRNKGNFPGRFSGRQFSNSRSEMNVSTLELGDSALYLCASSLTPGGNQPQHFGDGTRLSIL.

This sequence joins TRBV12-3 or TRBV12-4 and TRBJ1-2, with D possibly matching TRBD1 (5 bases). The ends were cut back, 3 bases at V and 4 bases at J, with 9 bases in the middle. The CDR3 has 13 residues. In nucleotides, the CDR3 is TGTGCCAGCAGTTTTGAACAGGTCTATGGCTACACCTTC. This codes for CASSFEQVYGYTF.

The chain couples TRBV19 to TRBJ1-1; 7 nucleotides line up with TRBD1. J gave up 0 bases and V 4 bases, and 8 bases lay outside the gene matches. Germline CDR1 LNHDA, CDR2 SQIVND (reference sequence). The CDR3 is 16 residues long. This chain's CDR3 is CASSRDRDSMNTEAFF. CDR3 nucleotides: TGTGCCAGTAGTAGGGACCGGGACAGCATGAACACTGAAGCTTTCTTT.

The V call is TRBV24-1, the J call TRBJ2-2; D perhaps matches TRBD1 (5 bases). Germline V gives CDR1 KGHDR, CDR2 SFDVKD. V shed 4 bases and J shed 5 bases, with 16 bases lying between them. CDR3 size: 16 residues. The CDR3 sequence: CATSDPRGRETGELFF. The CDR3 DNA follows: TGTGCCACCAGTGACCCCCGTGGCAGGGAAACCGGGGAGCTGTTTTTT.

The chain joins TRBV3-1 (or the pseudogene TRBV3-2) to TRBJ1-2, with a possible D match to TRBD1 (5 bases). Trimming removed 1 base at V and 8 bases at J, with 11 bases between. This CDR3 region has 13 residues. The germline V gene has CDR1 LGHDT and CDR2 YNNKEL (reference sequence). The CDR3 loop is CASSQGGAAGYTF. CDR3 sequence (DNA): TGTGCCAGCAGCCAAGGCGGGGCAGCCGGCTACACCTTC.

V is TRBV7-2 and J is TRBJ1-2; 9 bases are shared with TRBD1. This CDR3 spans 15 amino acids. With V trimmed by 5 bases and J by 4 bases, 8 bases remained unmatched. Germline CDR1 reads SGHTA; CDR2 reads FQGNSA. In DNA form, the CDR3 reads TGTGCCAGCAGCCAGTACAGGGGGCTCGGCTATGGCTACACCTTC. It specifies CASSQYRGLGYGYTF.

The chain recombines TRBV3-1 (or the pseudogene TRBV3-2) with TRBJ2-2; D remains unclear. Trimming pared 4 bases from V and 1 base from J, leaving 13 bases between. This CDR3 region has 16 residues. Germline lookup yields CDR1 LGHDT and CDR2 YNNKEL (reference sequence). The CDR3 sequence is CASSPRNSLNTGELFF. The CDR3 bases are TGTGCCAGCAGCCCACGAAACAGTTTGAACACCGGGGAGCTGTTTTTT.

The chain joins TRBV30 to TRBJ2-7; D might be TRBD1 (5 bases). V was pared by 7 bases and J by 5 bases, with 21 bases between. Germline CDR1 GTSNPN, CDR2 SVGIG (reference sequence). CDR3 length equals 14 residues. The CDR3 protein is CASRARGPGNEQYF. The CDR3 region has the DNA TGTGCCTCCCGAGCACGAGGCCCAGGGAACGAGCAGTACTTC.

The chain joins TRBV11-2 to TRBJ2-7; 7 nucleotides agree with TRBD1. V lost 5 bases, J lost 2 bases, and 9 bases stayed unmatched. Germline loops: CDR1 SGHAT, CDR2 FQNNGV. This CDR3 comprises 15 residues. The CDR3 coding sequence is TGTGCCAGCAGCCCTAACCCGAGGGGGCCCTACGAGCAGTACTTC. This sequence encodes CASSPNPRGPYEQYF.

The chain joins TRBV3-1 (or the pseudogene TRBV3-2) to TRBJ2-2; 7 nucleotides match TRBD2. This CDR3 has 15 amino acids. In germline, CDR1 is LGHDT, CDR2 YNNKEL (reference sequence). The J segment lost 2 bases and the V segment lost 7 bases, leaving 7 bases of the junction unmatched. CDR3 in amino acids: CASTIRGENTGELFF. Here the CDR3 DNA reads TGTGCCAGCACCATCCGGGGGGAAAACACCGGGGAGCTGTTTTTT.

To note about this clone: At one end, the junction sequence differs from germline, possibly due to a read error. The gene calls are TRBV7-3 and TRBJ1-2, with 8 bases matching TRBD1. The CDR3 runs to 15 residues. CDR1 SGHTA and CDR2 FQGTGA come from the germline V gene. The DNA for the CDR3 is TGTGCCAGCAGCTCCGAGTCCCAGGGACAGGCGGAACTTGTCTTC. The encoded protein is CASSSESQGQAELVF.

The chain combines TRBV2 with TRBJ1-5, with D maybe TRBD1 (5 bases). The CDR3 has 13 residues. The ends were cut back, 7 bases at V and 6 bases at J, with 13 bases in the middle. Germline CDR1 and CDR2: SNHLY and FYNNEI. The CDR3 loop is CASTGQFSQPQHF. CDR3 sequence (DNA): TGTGCCAGCACCGGACAATTTTCTCAGCCCCAGCATTTT.

Many counts were recorded for this clone. This rearrangement joins TRBV9 to TRBJ2-1; 7 nucleotides match TRBD1. Losses at the gene ends were 4 bases for V and 7 bases for J; bases not matched to a gene: 8. The CDR3 has 14 amino acids. Germline values: CDR1 SGDLS, CDR2 YYNGEE. The DNA of the CDR3 is TGTGCCAGCAGCCAAGTAGGGACAGCGAATGAGCAGTTCTTC. Protein: CASSQVGTANEQFF. Based on the CDR3 plus reference TRBV9 and TRBJ2-1, the full variable domain is DSGVTQTPKHLITATGQRVTLRCSPRSGDLSVYWYQQSLDQGLQFLIQYYNGEERAKGNILERFSAQQFPDLHSELNLSSLELGDSALYFCASSQVGTANEQFFGPGTRLTVL.

The rearrangement links TRBV12-3 or TRBV12-4 to TRBJ1-2, with D possibly TRBD1 on 5 matching bases. The CDR3 loop spans 11 amino acids. V lost 1 base and J lost 8, with 5 bases in between. CDR3 in amino acids: CASSLEGGYTF. DNA for the CDR3: TGTGCCAGCAGTTTAGAGGGGGGCTACACCTTC.

CDR3 residues: CASSGVSGTGNTIYF. The CDR3 coding sequence is TGTGCCAGCAGCGGGGTATCAGGGACTGGAAACACCATATATTTT. This chain connects TRBV7-6 to TRBJ1-3; D might be TRBD1 (5 bases). The germline V gene has CDR1 SGHVS and CDR2 FNYEAQ. The CDR3 extends over 15 amino acids. Trimming shortened V by 5 bases and J by 2 bases, and 13 bases separated the two germline ends.

The chain has TRBV30 and TRBJ1-3; a weak D match, TRBD1 (6 bases). The CDR3 is 16 amino acids. Germline CDR1 reads GTSNPN; CDR2 reads SVGIG (reference sequence). V dropped 3 bases and J dropped 0 bases, with 15 bases sitting between them. This chain's CDR3 is CAWSTFGTPSGNTIYF. DNA for the CDR3: TGTGCCTGGAGCACCTTCGGGACACCCTCTGGAAACACCATATATTTT.

This rearrangement joins TRBV9 to TRBJ1-1, with TRBD1 identical over 8 bases. The CDR3 is 14 amino acids. Trimming took 5 bases from V and 4 from J; bases not matched to a gene: 7. Germline CDR1 and CDR2: SGDLS and YYNGEE. The CDR3 spells CASSASDRGTEAFF. The CDR3 nucleotides read TGTGCCAGCAGTGCCTCAGACAGGGGCACTGAAGCTTTCTTT.

This clone was seen only a few times. The chain combines TRBV6-1 with TRBJ2-7; D may be TRBD1 (6 bases). Trimming took off 6 bases at V and 1 base at J, with 13 bases between the two ends. Germline loops: CDR1 MNHNS, CDR2 SASEGT. CDR3 length: 14 residues. The CDR3 DNA sequence: TGTGCCAGCAGGGGAGAAAGGGGGTCCTACGAGCAGTACTTC. Translation gives CASRGERGSYEQYF.

This clone was recorded once. The chain couples TRBV11-2 to TRBJ2-2; 10 bases line up with TRBD2. J gave up 3 bases and V 2 bases, and 9 bases lay outside the gene matches. Germline-derived CDR1 and CDR2 are SGHAT and FQNNGV. This CDR3 contains 18 residues. CDR3 residues: CASSLNIRLAGDTGELFF. The CDR3 DNA reads as TGTGCCAGCAGCTTAAATATCCGGCTAGCGGGAGACACCGGGGAGCTGTTTTTT.